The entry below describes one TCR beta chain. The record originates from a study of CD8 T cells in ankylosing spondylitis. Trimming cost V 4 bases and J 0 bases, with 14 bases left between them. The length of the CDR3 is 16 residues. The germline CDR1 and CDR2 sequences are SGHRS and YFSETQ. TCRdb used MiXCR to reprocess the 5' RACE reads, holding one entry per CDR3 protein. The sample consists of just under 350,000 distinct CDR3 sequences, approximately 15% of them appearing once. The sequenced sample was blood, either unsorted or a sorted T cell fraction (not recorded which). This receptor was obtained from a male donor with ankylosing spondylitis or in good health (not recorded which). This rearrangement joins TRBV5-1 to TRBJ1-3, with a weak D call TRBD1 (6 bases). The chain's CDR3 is CASSARDTGSGNTIYF. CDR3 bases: TGCGCCAGCAGCGCCCGGGACACGGGCTCTGGAAACACCATATATTTT.